The 26 T cell receptor beta chains below come from one sample, sequenced in a study of T cell clusters in autoimmune cytopenias. TRB was amplified from roughly 250 ng of peripheral blood genomic DNA per sample. TRB was amplified by touch-down multiplex PCR, primer pools A and B combined. Reprocessing the multiplex PCR reads, TCRdb reports a single entry for every CDR3 protein and omits DNA. Its table lists 8,000 or so distinct CDR3 sequences. The specimen sequenced was peripheral blood. The receptors stem from a human donor with an autoimmune cytopenia or autoimmune hepatitis (not recorded which).

The chain carries TRBV6-5 and TRBJ1-4. Germline CDR1 MNHEY, CDR2 SVGAGI. CDR3 size: 16 residues. CDR3: CASSSEGASANEKLFF.

The chain carries TRBV27 and TRBJ2-1; with no DNA, the TCRdb D assignment of TRBD2 cannot be verified. Germline values: CDR1 MNHEY, CDR2 SMNVEV (reference sequence). The CDR3 extends over 15 amino acids. CDR3 in amino acids: CASEGHRGLGNEQFF.

This chain uses TRBV18 with TRBJ1-5; TCRdb proposes TRBD1, but this gene call is untestable without DNA. CDR1 and CDR2 from the germline V gene are KGHSH and LQKENI. The CDR3 contains 14 residues. CDR3 in amino acids: CASSSTGRDQPQHF.

The chain couples TRBV30 to TRBJ2-3; the TCRdb D gene call, TRBD2, has no DNA to confirm it. The CDR3 runs to 16 residues. Germline values: CDR1 GTSNPN, CDR2 SVGIG (reference sequence). This CDR3 reads CAWSVGTSPNTDTQYF.

This clonotype is medium-sized by frequency. This chain connects TRBV6-1 to TRBJ2-1. Germline V lookup: CDR1 MNHNS, CDR2 SASEGT. The CDR3 consists of 14 residues. The CDR3: CASSEDSSYNEQFF.

The chain carries TRBV27 and TRBJ2-1; TCRdb reports TRBD1, a call that lacks DNA to check it against. This CDR3 has 13 residues. Germline values: CDR1 MNHEY, CDR2 SMNVEV (reference sequence). The CDR3: CASSLTGWDEQFF.

This chain joins TRBV6-5 and TRBJ2-7; TCRdb indicates TRBD1, and absent DNA this call remains unverified. Per the germline V gene, CDR1 is MNHEY and CDR2 is SVGAGI. The CDR3 covers 18 residues. This chain's CDR3 is CASSYSGDRAASPDEQYF.

This chain links TRBV28 with TRBJ1-3; checking the TCRdb D call of TRBD1 is not possible without DNA. CDR3 length equals 15 residues. Germline CDR1 reads MDHEN; CDR2 reads SYDVKM. CDR3 region: CASRTPRGTGNTIYF.

The J gene is TRBJ2-5, the V gene TRBV20-1; TCRdb indicates TRBD1, and absent DNA this call remains unverified. Germline V gives CDR1 DFQATT, CDR2 SNEGSKA (reference sequence). The CDR3 is 15 residues long. CDR3 protein: CSARPPTWYQETQYF.

This chain uses TRBV12-3 or TRBV12-4 with TRBJ2-7. The CDR3 runs 14 residues. CDR3 amino acids: CASSPTFRMWEQYF.

V is TRBV19 and J is TRBJ1-1. Germline V gene data show CDR1 as LNHDA and CDR2 as SQIVND (reference sequence). The CDR3 sequence is 16 residues long. Here the CDR3 reads CASSIPRITKNTEAFF.

The chain recombines TRBV20-1 with TRBJ1-1; TCRdb names TRBD1, which stays unverified in the absence of DNA. Per germline, CDR1 DFQATT and CDR2 SNEGSKA (reference sequence). The CDR3 spans 13 residues. The CDR3 loop reads CSADGGRNTEAFF.

The CDR3 sequence: CASSLVASGRPGELFF. The rearrangement joins TRBV5-6 to TRBJ2-2; TCRdb reports TRBD2, a call that lacks DNA to check it against. This CDR3 is built from 16 residues. CDR1 SGHDT and CDR2 YYEEEE come from the germline V gene.

The gene calls are TRBV7-6 and TRBJ2-1; TCRdb names TRBD1, which stays unverified in the absence of DNA. Germline CDR1 and CDR2: SGHVS and FNYEAQ. The CDR3 consists of 13 residues. The CDR3 reads CASSRDSTNEQFF.

The chain links TRBV30 to TRBJ2-6; TCRdb's D call of TRBD2 is untestable without DNA. Germline V gene lookup returns CDR1 GTSNPN and CDR2 SVGIG (reference sequence). This CDR3 has 16 amino acids. CDR3 sequence reads: CAWSASGSSGANVLTF.

In terms of frequency, this clonotype is medium-sized. The chain uses TRBV15 and TRBJ2-1. The CDR3 is made up of 13 amino acids. The germline gives CDR1 LNHNV, CDR2 YYDKDF (reference sequence). This CDR3 reads CATSGLVYNEQFF.

The CDR3 loop is CASSLGDRAGEQYF. The chain links TRBV11-2 to TRBJ2-7; TCRdb proposes TRBD1, but this gene call is untestable without DNA. The CDR3 extends over 14 amino acids. Germline values: CDR1 SGHAT, CDR2 FQNNGV.

The chain has TRBV19 and TRBJ1-5. The CDR3 has 15 residues. The germline V gene encodes CDR1 LNHDA and CDR2 SQIVND (reference sequence). CDR3 in amino acids: CASSPAVGRNQPQHF. Full variable domain (outside the CDR3, taken from reference TRBV19 and TRBJ1-5): DGGITQSPKYLFRKEGQNVTLSCEQNLNHDAMYWYRQDPGQGLRLIYYSQIVNDFQKGDIAEGYSVSREKKESFPLTVTSAQKNPTAFYLCASSPAVGRNQPQHFGDGTRLSIL.

This chain links TRBV15 with TRBJ1-5. The germline V gene has CDR1 LNHNV and CDR2 YYDKDF (reference sequence). The CDR3 is 13 residues long. CDR3 loop: CATSPALLQPQHF.

The rearrangement uses TRBV6-5 and TRBJ1-1; TCRdb calls TRBD1, which cannot be checked without DNA. CDR1 and CDR2 from the germline V gene are MNHEY and SVGAGI. The CDR3 is 13 residues long. The CDR3: CASTPPAPGEAFF.

This sequence joins TRBV20-1 and TRBJ2-3; TCRdb picks TRBD1, but there is no DNA to check that call. In germline, CDR1 is DFQATT, CDR2 SNEGSKA (reference sequence). The CDR3 has 13 amino acids. This CDR3 is CSARHRGPDTQYF.

The rearrangement joins TRBV20-1 to TRBJ2-7; TCRdb lists TRBD1, though no DNA is available to test this call. The CDR3 length is 14 residues. Germline loops: CDR1 DFQATT, CDR2 SNEGSKA (reference sequence). CDR3 residues: CSAAKDRGRGEQYF.

Its frequency marks this clonotype as medium-sized (0.01 to 0.1%). The gene calls are TRBV6-5 and TRBJ2-3. There are 13 residues in the CDR3. Germline V gene sequence: CDR1 MNHEY, CDR2 SVGAGI. CDR3 in amino acids: CASCKAPTDTQYF.

This chain links TRBV28 with TRBJ2-3; there is no DNA to check the TCRdb D call of TRBD1. Germline CDR1 is MDHEN and CDR2 is SYDVKM. This CDR3 region has 15 residues. The chain's CDR3 is CASSPRDIFTDTQYF. Full variable domain (outside the CDR3, taken from reference TRBV28 and TRBJ2-3): DVKVTQSSRYLVKRTGEKVFLECVQDMDHENMFWYRQDPGLGLRLIYFSYDVKMKEKGDIPEGYSVSREKKERFSLILESASTNQTSMYLCASSPRDIFTDTQYFGPGTRLTVL.

The chain couples TRBV5-7 to TRBJ1-5. TRBV5-7 is filed as an ORF, its function uncertain. The length of the CDR3 is 14 residues. This CDR3 is CASSRGGGDQPQHF.

The chain couples TRBV27 to TRBJ2-3; TCRdb lists TRBD1, though no DNA is available to test this call. CDR1 MNHEY and CDR2 SMNVEV come from the germline V gene (reference sequence). There are 16 residues in the CDR3. The CDR3 region is CASSLVSVRGTDTQYF.